This T cell receptor (beta chain) was recovered during a study of T cell responses to AZD1222 COVID-19 vaccine. Overall study context: Analyses pooled second doses at about 4 or about 12 weeks. General observations from the study: The donor cohort was predominantly white British with a female majority, and clonal diversity may have been underestimated. Close to half of spike-specific TCRs reportedly recognize unmutated variant regions.

TCRdb's table, derived via immunoSEQ multiplex PCR, lists solely in-frame clones and lacks some. The sample records about 150,000 clones, 90% to 95% being singletons. The CDR3 consists of 14 residues. Trimming cost V 3 bases and J 4 bases, with 9 bases left between them. Per the germline V gene, CDR1 is KGHDR and CDR2 is SFDVKD. Of note for this clone: Its cognate antigen is unknown.

V gene TRBV24-1 combines with J gene TRBJ1-5; possibly TRBD1 for D (6 bases). The receptor's source is an adult in good health. Sequencing used peripheral blood, obtained on day 0 of AZD1222 vaccination. The CDR3, as DNA: TGTGCCACCAGTGATCGGGACAAAAATCAGCCCCAGCATTTT. As protein: CATSDRDKNQPQHF.